A single TCR beta chain is shown here with its context. TCRdb's table, derived via immunoSEQ multiplex PCR, lists solely in-frame clones and lacks some. The repertoire holds just over 90,000 clones, with around 94% as singletons. V was clipped by 1 base and J by 4 bases, with 7 bases between them. Germline loops: CDR1 SGHTS, CDR2 YDEGEE. This CDR3 has 13 residues. This sample stems from a study of OX40 agonist ivuxolimab in advanced cancers. Sample: CD4+ or CD8+ T cells sorted from blood, taken in a trial of the OX40 agonist ivuxolimab. The chain has TRBV5-8 and TRBJ2-3, with D possibly matching TRBD1 (6 bases). The TCR sequence derives from an adult with an advanced solid tumor such as melanoma, head and neck, liver or kidney cancer. For the CDR3, the DNA is TGTGCCAGCAGCTTGAACAGGGCAGATACGCAGTATTTT. This gives the protein CASSLNRADTQYF.